This passage covers 12 T cell receptor beta chains from one sample sequenced in a study of shared clonotypes between healthy human individuals. Using immunoSEQ multiplex PCR, the repertoire was profiled, and TCRdb retains in-frame clones only, with some absent. The table shows 300,000 to 400,000 clones, with more than 75% occurring only once. The sequenced sample was memory CD8+ T cells sorted from blood. As for subset: CD45RO+ cells pooled with CCR7-negative TemRA cells. The receptor set was obtained from a man between 18 and 29 years old in good health.

The chain combines TRBV21-1 with TRBJ1-4; the table's D call of TRBD1 was not tested on the DNA. TRBV21-1 is recorded as a pseudogene. The CDR3 loop spans 14 amino acids. The CDR3 loop reads CASSRTGLGEKLFF. The CDR3 coding sequence is TGTGCCAGCAGCCGAACAGGGCTTGGGGAAAAACTGTTTTTT.

The chain is built from TRBV21-1 and TRBJ2-3; the table calls TRBD2, which could not be checked here. TRBV21-1 is deemed a pseudogene. The CDR3 totals 15 residues. The CDR3 is CASSKSLDSTDTQYF. The CDR3 DNA follows: TGTGCCAGCAGCAAAAGTCTCGACTCCACAGATACGCAGTATTTT.

The V gene is TRBV2, the J gene TRBJ1-1; D gene uncertain. Germline V gives CDR1 SNHLY, CDR2 FYNNEI. The CDR3 covers 17 residues. V was trimmed by 4 bases and J by 5 bases, leaving 23 bases between them. CDR3 region: CASSGRRALNLRTEAFF. The CDR3, as DNA: TGTGCCAGCAGTGGAAGGCGGGCCCTTAACCTGAGGACTGAAGCTTTCTTT.

The gene calls are TRBV2 and TRBJ2-7, with D possibly TRBD2 on 6 matching bases. Trimming took off 0 bases at V and 2 bases at J, with 11 bases between the two ends. This CDR3 region has 15 residues. Germline V lookup: CDR1 SNHLY, CDR2 FYNNEI. This CDR3 is CASSEAGRGTYEQYF. Here the CDR3 DNA reads TGTGCCAGCAGTGAAGCGGGCCGGGGGACCTACGAGCAGTACTTC.

The chain recombines TRBV11-2 with TRBJ2-7; D not certain. This CDR3 region has 14 residues. The germline V gene has CDR1 SGHAT and CDR2 FQNNGV. V was pared by 5 bases and J by 1 base, with 12 bases between. CDR3 nucleotide sequence: TGTGCCAGCAGCCCGAAGGTACGGTCCTACGAGCAGTACTTC. The encoded protein is CASSPKVRSYEQYF.

The chain combines TRBV30 with TRBJ2-5; TRBD2 matches at 7 bases. Germline V lookup: CDR1 GTSNPN, CDR2 SVGIG (reference sequence). The length of the CDR3 is 15 residues. V was pared by 3 bases and J by 4 bases, with 11 bases of the junction left unmatched. CDR3 bases: TGTGCCTGGAGCCCCCTGGGGGGGGAAGGAGAGACCCAGTACTTC. Amino acid sequence: CAWSPLGGEGETQYF.

Only one count was recorded for this clone. The chain recombines TRBV6-5 with TRBJ1-5; TRBD1 aligns across 8 bases. This CDR3 contains 14 residues. With V trimmed by 6 bases and J by 6 bases, 7 bases remained unmatched. Germline CDR1 MNHEY, CDR2 SVGAGI. The CDR3 DNA sequence: TGTGCCAGCAGCGCGACAGGGGAGGGTCAGCCCCAGCATTTT. Protein: CASSATGEGQPQHF.

This chain links TRBV19 with TRBJ2-3, with a possible D match to TRBD2 (6 bases). Germline values: CDR1 LNHDA, CDR2 SQIVND (reference sequence). Trimming took off 6 bases at V and 0 bases at J, with 7 bases between the two ends. The CDR3 sequence is 13 residues long. The CDR3 DNA reads as TGTGCCAGTAGCGGGACTAGCACAGATACGCAGTATTTT. Its translation: CASSGTSTDTQYF.

DNA for the CDR3: TGTGCCAGCAGTGAAGCTCAACTAGCCGGTGAGCAGTTCTTC. This sequence encodes CASSEAQLAGEQFF. This sequence joins TRBV2 and TRBJ2-1; tentative D call: TRBD2 (6 bases). Germline CDR1 reads SNHLY; CDR2 reads FYNNEI. V dropped 0 bases and J dropped 9 bases, with 12 bases sitting between them. The CDR3 is 14 amino acids.

The V call is TRBV2, the J call TRBJ1-5; no reliable D call. Germline V CDR1 and CDR2: SNHLY, FYNNEI. V gave up 3 bases and J gave up 2 bases, with 11 bases separating them. The CDR3 runs 15 residues. CDR3 protein: CASSEYGTGNQPQHF. Here the CDR3 DNA reads TGTGCCAGCAGTGAGTACGGTACTGGCAATCAGCCCCAGCATTTT.

This chain links TRBV28 with TRBJ2-1; D is unclear. V dropped 5 bases and J dropped 9 bases, with 23 bases sitting between them. The CDR3 extends over 16 amino acids. The germline gives CDR1 MDHEN, CDR2 SYDVKM. CDR3 DNA: TGTGCCAGCAGTACGGTCCTCATGTTCACCTCGGGTGAGCAGTTCTTC. It translates to CASSTVLMFTSGEQFF. Based on the CDR3 plus reference TRBV28 and TRBJ2-1, the full variable domain is DVKVTQSSRYLVKRTGEKVFLECVQDMDHENMFWYRQDPGLGLRLIYFSYDVKMKEKGDIPEGYSVSREKKERFSLILESASTNQTSMYLCASSTVLMFTSGEQFFGPGTRLTVL.

There are many counts of this clone. The rearrangement uses TRBV7-2 and TRBJ2-1, with 7 bases that match TRBD2. CDR3 length: 14 residues. The trim removed 5 bases at V and 10 bases at J, leaving 11 bases unmatched. The germline gives CDR1 SGHTA, CDR2 FQGNSA. The CDR3 sequence is CASSVVAPGGEQFF. For the CDR3, the DNA is TGTGCCAGCAGCGTAGTAGCTCCCGGGGGGGAGCAGTTCTTC.